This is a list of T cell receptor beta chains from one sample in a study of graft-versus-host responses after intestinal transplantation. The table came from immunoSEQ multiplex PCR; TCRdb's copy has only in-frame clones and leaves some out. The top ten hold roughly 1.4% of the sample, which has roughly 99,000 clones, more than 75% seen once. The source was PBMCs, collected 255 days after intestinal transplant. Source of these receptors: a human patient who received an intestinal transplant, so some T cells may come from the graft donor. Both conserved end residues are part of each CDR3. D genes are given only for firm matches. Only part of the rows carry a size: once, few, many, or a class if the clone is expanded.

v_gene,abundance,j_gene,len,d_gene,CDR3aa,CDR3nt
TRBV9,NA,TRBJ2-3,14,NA,CASSVSTSTDTQYF,TGTGCCAGCAGCGTTTCGACTAGCACAGATACGCAGTATTTT
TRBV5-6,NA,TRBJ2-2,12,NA,CASSLLPGELFF,TGTGCCAGCAGCCTCCTCCCCGGGGAGCTGTTTTTT
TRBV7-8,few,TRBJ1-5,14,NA,CASSRDWGNQPQHF,TGTGCCAGCAGCCGTGATTGGGGCAATCAGCCCCAGCATTTT
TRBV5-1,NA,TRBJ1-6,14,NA,CASSPGQSNSPLHF,TGCGCCAGCAGCCCCGGACAGTCTAATTCACCCCTCCACTTT
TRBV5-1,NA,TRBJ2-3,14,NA,CASSSAGQNPSQYF,TGCGCCAGCAGCTCGGCAGGACAGAACCCCTCGCAGTATTTT
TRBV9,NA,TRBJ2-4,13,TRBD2,CASSVEVAGIQYF,TGTGCCAGCAGCGTAGAGGTAGCGGGCATTCAGTACTTC
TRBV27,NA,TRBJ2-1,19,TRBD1,CASSLSVQVWTGTNNEQFF,TGTGCCAGCAGTTTATCGGTTCAGGTATGGACAGGAACCAACAATGAGCAGTTCTTC
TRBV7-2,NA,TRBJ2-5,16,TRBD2,CASSPPVAGVGATQYF,TGTGCCAGCAGCCCTCCGGTAGCGGGGGTGGGCGCGACCCAGTACTTC
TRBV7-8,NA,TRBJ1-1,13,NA,CASSVDGGTEAFF,TGTGCCAGCAGCGTGGACGGAGGTACTGAAGCTTTCTTT
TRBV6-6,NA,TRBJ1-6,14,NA,CASSYLDPGEPLHF,TGTGCCAGCAGTTACCTGGACCCGGGGGAACCCCTCCACTTT
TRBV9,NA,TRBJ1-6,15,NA,CASSVGTDGNSPLHF,TGTGCCAGCAGCGTAGGCACGGACGGGAATTCACCCCTCCACTTT
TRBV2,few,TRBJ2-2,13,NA,CASRGSSPGELFF,TGTGCCAGCAGGGGCAGTAGTCCCGGGGAGCTGTTTTTT
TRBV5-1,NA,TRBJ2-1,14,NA,CASSSTIGENEQFF,TGCGCCAGCAGCTCGACAATCGGGGAAAATGAGCAGTTCTTC
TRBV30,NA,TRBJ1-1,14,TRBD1,CAWSPGQGRTEAFF,TGTGCCTGGAGCCCCGGACAGGGAAGAACTGAAGCTTTCTTT
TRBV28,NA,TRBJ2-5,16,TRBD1,CASSPRQGETQETQYF,TGTGCCAGCAGTCCTCGACAGGGGGAGACCCAAGAGACCCAGTACTTC
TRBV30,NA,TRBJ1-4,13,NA,CAWSGGANEKLFF,TGTGCCTGGAGTGGGGGGGCCAATGAAAAACTGTTTTTT
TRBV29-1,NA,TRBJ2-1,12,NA,CSVLASFNEQFF,TGCAGCGTTTTAGCGAGTTTTAATGAGCAGTTCTTC
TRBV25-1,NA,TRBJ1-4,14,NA,CASSEWGTNEKLFF,TGTGCCAGCAGTGAATGGGGGACTAATGAAAAACTGTTTTTT
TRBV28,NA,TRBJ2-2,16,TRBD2,CASSVLAGGNTGELFF,TGTGCCAGCAGTGTACTAGCGGGGGGGAACACCGGGGAGCTGTTTTTT
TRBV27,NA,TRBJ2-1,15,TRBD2,CASSIGTSGYNEQFF,TGTGCCAGCAGTATTGGGACTAGCGGCTACAATGAGCAGTTCTTC
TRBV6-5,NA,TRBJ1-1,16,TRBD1,CASSYRGGRGNTEAFF,TGTGCCAGCAGTTATAGAGGGGGCAGGGGGAACACTGAAGCTTTCTTT
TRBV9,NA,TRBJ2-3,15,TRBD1,CASSVGTGPTDTQYF,TGTGCCAGCAGCGTAGGGACAGGCCCCACAGATACGCAGTATTTT
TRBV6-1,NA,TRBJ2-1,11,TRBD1,CASSAGTGPFF,TGTGCCAGCAGCGCTGGGACAGGGCCGTTCTTC
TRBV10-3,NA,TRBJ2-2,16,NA,CAISESLGANTGELFF,TGTGCCATCAGTGAGTCACTGGGGGCGAACACCGGGGAGCTGTTTTTT
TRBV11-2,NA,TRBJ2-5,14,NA,CASSPWTPQETQYF,TGTGCCAGCAGCCCGTGGACCCCCCAAGAGACCCAGTACTTC
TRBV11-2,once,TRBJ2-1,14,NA,CASSAPGRGNEQFF,TGTGCCAGCAGCGCCCCCGGAAGGGGAAATGAGCAGTTCTTC
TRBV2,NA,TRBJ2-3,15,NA,CASTWSPQGTDTQYF,TGTGCCAGCACCTGGAGTCCTCAGGGCACAGATACGCAGTATTTT
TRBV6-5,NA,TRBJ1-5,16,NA,CASSSSRAGGNQPQHF,TGTGCCAGCAGTTCCTCGCGGGCAGGGGGCAATCAGCCCCAGCATTTT
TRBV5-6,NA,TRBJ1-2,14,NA,CASSLVRGAYGYTF,TGTGCCAGCAGCTTGGTTAGGGGGGCCTATGGCTACACCTTC